A selection of T cell receptor beta chains follows, all from one sample in a study of blood T cells in healthy people across ages. TCRdb ran MiXCR on the 5' RACE reads and lists one entry per CDR3 protein. Of some 760,000 distinct CDR3 sequences listed, about 25% are singletons. These data also formed part of another study, on T cells of mothers and their children.

The sequencing input was blood. Every receptor here comes from a boy aged 5 to 17 in good health. Each CDR3 is given with its conserved first and last residue. Fields, in order: CDR3 protein, CDR3 DNA, J gene, D gene, V gene, CDR3 length, clone size. The D gene is left open where the match is weak. Clone size is given for some rows only: seen once, a few or many times, or a class if the clone is expanded.

CDR3: CSAPYSGGANVLTF
DNA: TGCAGTGCCCCTTACTCTGGGGGGGCCAACGTCCTGACTTTC
J: TRBJ2-6
D: NA
V: TRBV20-1
length: 14
size: NA

CDR3: CASGQGLTAAVHEQYF
DNA: TGTGCCAGCGGACAGGGGCTAACGGCCGCGGTCCACGAGCAGTACTTC
J: TRBJ2-7
D: TRBD1
V: TRBV13
length: 16
size: few

CDR3: CASSKGRGQYF
DNA: TGTGCCAGCAGTAAAGGACGCGGGCAGTACTTC
J: TRBJ2-5
D: NA
V: TRBV6-2/TRBV6-3
length: 11
size: few

CDR3: CASSFGTSASNEQFF
DNA: TGTGCCAGCAGCTTCGGGACTAGCGCGTCGAATGAGCAGTTCTTC
J: TRBJ2-1
D: TRBD2
V: TRBV7-3
length: 15
size: few

CDR3: CASILRDFLYEQYF
DNA: TGTGCCAGCATTCTCCGGGACTTCTTGTACGAGCAGTACTTC
J: TRBJ2-7
D: NA
V: TRBV25-1
length: 14
size: few

CDR3: CASSLAGTGGRGNEQFF
DNA: TGTGCCAGCAGCTTAGCGGGCACAGGGGGCAGAGGCAATGAGCAGTTCTTC
J: TRBJ2-1
D: TRBD1
V: TRBV7-9
length: 17
size: few

CDR3: CATSRATDSLFYEQYF
DNA: TGTGCCACCAGCAGAGCGACAGATAGCCTCTTCTACGAGCAGTACTTC
J: TRBJ2-7
D: NA
V: TRBV15
length: 16
size: NA

CDR3: CASNQVEGRQPQHF
DNA: TGCGCCAGCAACCAAGTCGAAGGAAGACAGCCCCAGCATTTT
J: TRBJ1-5
D: NA
V: TRBV4-3
length: 14
size: NA

CDR3: CSVEDWSGGHHNEQFF
DNA: TGCAGCGTTGAAGATTGGTCGGGAGGCCACCACAATGAGCAGTTCTTC
J: TRBJ2-1
D: TRBD2
V: TRBV29-1
length: 16
size: few

CDR3: CSASSPPPGNEQFF
DNA: TGCAGTGCTAGTTCCCCACCTCCGGGCAATGAGCAGTTCTTC
J: TRBJ2-1
D: NA
V: TRBV20-1
length: 14
size: NA

CDR3: CAISESQGALYGYTF
DNA: TGTGCCATCAGTGAGTCGCAGGGGGCGCTCTATGGCTACACCTTC
J: TRBJ1-2
D: TRBD1
V: TRBV10-3
length: 15
size: once